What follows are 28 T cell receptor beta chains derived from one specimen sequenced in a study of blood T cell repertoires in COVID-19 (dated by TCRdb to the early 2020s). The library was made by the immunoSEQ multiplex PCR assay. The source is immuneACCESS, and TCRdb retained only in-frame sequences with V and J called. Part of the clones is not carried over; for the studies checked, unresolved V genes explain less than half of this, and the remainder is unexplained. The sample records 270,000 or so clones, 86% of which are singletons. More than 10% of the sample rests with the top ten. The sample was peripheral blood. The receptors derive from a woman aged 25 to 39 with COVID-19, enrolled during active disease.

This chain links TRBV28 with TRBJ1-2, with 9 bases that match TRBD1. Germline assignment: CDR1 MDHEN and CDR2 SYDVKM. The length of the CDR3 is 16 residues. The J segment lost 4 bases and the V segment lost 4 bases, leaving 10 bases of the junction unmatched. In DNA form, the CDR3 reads TGTGCCAGCAGTTCCCAGTACAGGGGGCGCGGCTATGGCTACACCTTC. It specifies CASSSQYRGRGYGYTF.

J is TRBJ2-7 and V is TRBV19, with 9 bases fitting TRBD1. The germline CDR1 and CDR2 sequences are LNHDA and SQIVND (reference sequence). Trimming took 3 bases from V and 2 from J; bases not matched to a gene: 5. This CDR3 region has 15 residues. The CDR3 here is CASSITGGSTYEQYF. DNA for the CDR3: TGTGCCAGTAGTATTACAGGGGGCAGCACCTACGAGCAGTACTTC. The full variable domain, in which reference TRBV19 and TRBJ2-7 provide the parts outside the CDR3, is DGGITQSPKYLFRKEGQNVTLSCEQNLNHDAMYWYRQDPGQGLRLIYYSQIVNDFQKGDIAEGYSVSREKKESFPLTVTSAQKNPTAFYLCASSITGGSTYEQYFGPGTRLTVT.

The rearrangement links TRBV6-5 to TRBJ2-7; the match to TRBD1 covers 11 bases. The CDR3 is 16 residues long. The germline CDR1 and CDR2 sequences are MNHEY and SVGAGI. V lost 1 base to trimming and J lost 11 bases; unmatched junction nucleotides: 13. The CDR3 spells CASSYLPPGQGEVKYF. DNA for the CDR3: TGTGCCAGCAGTTACTTGCCTCCGGGACAGGGGGAAGTGAAGTACTTC.

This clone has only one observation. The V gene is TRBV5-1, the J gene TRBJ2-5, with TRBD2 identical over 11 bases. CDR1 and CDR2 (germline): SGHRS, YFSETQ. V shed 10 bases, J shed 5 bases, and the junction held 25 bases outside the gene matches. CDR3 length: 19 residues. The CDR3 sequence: CASAGGTSNSGGAGETQYF. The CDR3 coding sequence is TGCGCCTCCGCAGGTGGGACCTCCAATAGCGGGGGGGCCGGGGAGACCCAGTACTTC.

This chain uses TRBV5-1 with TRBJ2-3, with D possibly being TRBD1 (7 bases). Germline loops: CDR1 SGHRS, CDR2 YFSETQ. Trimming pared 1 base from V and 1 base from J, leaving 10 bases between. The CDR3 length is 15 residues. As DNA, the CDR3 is TGCGCCAGCAGCTTGCAGGGGGGCGGCACAGATACGCAGTATTTT. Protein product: CASSLQGGGTDTQYF.

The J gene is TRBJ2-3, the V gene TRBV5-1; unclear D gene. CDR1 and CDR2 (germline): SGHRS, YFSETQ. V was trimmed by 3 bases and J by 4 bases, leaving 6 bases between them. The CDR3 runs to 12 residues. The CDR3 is CASSSLADTQYF. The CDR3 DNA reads TGCGCCAGCAGCTCGCTAGCAGATACGCAGTATTTT.

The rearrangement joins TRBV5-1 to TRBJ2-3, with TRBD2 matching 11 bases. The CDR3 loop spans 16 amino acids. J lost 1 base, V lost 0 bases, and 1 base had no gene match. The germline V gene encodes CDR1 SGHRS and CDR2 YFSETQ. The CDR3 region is CASSLELAGGTDTQYF. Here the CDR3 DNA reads TGCGCCAGCAGCTTGGAACTAGCGGGGGGCACAGATACGCAGTATTTT.

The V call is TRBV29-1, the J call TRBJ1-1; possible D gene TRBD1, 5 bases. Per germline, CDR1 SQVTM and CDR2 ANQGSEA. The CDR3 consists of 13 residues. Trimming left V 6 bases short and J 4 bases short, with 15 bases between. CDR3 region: CSVFNPGITEAFF. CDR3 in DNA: TGCAGCGTGTTCAACCCAGGGATCACTGAAGCTTTCTTT.

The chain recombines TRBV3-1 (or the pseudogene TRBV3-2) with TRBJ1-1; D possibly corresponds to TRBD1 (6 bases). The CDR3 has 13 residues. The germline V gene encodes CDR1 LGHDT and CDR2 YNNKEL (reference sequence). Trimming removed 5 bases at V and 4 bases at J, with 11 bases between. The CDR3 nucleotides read TGTGCCAGCAGCAATCAGGGGTTCACTGAAGCTTTCTTT. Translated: CASSNQGFTEAFF.

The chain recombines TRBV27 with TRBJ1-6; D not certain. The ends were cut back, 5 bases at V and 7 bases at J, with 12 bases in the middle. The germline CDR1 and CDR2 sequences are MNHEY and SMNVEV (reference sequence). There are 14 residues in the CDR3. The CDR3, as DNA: TGTGCCAGCAGTCTGATTGATGGCAATTCACCCCTCCACTTT. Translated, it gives CASSLIDGNSPLHF.

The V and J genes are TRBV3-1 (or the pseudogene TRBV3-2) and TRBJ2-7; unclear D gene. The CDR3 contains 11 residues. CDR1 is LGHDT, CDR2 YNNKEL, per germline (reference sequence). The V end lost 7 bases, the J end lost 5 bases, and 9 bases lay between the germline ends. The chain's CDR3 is CASKSSNEQYF. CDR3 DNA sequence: TGTGCCAGCAAGAGCTCTAACGAGCAGTACTTC.

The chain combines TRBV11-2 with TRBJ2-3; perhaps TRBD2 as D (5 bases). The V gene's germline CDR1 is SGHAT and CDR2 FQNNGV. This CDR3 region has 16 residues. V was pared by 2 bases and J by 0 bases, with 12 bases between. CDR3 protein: CASSLRPWESTDTQYF. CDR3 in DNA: TGTGCCAGCAGCTTAAGGCCTTGGGAGAGCACAGATACGCAGTATTTT. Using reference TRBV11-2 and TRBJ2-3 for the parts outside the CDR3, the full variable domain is EAGVAQSPRYKIIEKRQSVAFWCNPISGHATLYWYQQILGQGPKLLIQFQNNGVVDDSQLPKDRFSAERLKGVDSTLKIQPAKLEDSAVYLCASSLRPWESTDTQYFGPGTRLTVL.

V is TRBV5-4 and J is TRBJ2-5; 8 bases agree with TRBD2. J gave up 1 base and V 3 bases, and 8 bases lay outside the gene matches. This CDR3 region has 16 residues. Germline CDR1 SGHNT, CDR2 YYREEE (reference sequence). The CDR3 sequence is CASSSPKRGPQETQYF. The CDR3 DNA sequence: TGTGCCAGCAGCTCTCCTAAGCGGGGGCCCCAAGAGACCCAGTACTTC.

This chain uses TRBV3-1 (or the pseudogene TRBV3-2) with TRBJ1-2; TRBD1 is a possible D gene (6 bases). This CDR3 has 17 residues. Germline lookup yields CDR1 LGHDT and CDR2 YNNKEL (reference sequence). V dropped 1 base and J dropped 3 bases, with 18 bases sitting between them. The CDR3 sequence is CASSQAGQTVAHYGYTF. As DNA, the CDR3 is TGTGCCAGCAGCCAAGCCGGACAGACGGTTGCACACTATGGCTACACCTTC.

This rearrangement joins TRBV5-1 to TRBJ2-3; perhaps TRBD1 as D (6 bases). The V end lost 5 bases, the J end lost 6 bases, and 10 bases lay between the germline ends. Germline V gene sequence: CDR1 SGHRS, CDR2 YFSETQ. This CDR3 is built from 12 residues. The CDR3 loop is CASRDSQDTQYF. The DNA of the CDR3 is TGCGCCAGCAGGGACAGCCAGGATACGCAGTATTTT.

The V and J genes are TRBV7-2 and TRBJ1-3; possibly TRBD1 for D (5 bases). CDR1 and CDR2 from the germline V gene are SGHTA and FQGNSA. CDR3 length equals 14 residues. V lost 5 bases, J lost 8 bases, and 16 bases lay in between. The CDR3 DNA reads TGTGCCAGCAGCGCGCAGGGTCTAAGAGACACCATATATTTT. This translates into CASSAQGLRDTIYF.

This CDR3 reads CASSASGGRYNEQFF. The CDR3 bases are TGTGCCAGCAGCGCTAGCGGGGGAAGATACAATGAGCAGTTCTTC. The genes are TRBV3-1 (or the pseudogene TRBV3-2) and TRBJ2-1; TRBD2 matches at 10 bases. Germline CDR1 and CDR2: LGHDT and YNNKEL (reference sequence). Trimming at V came to 5 bases and at J to 4 bases, leaving 5 bases not matched to a gene. The CDR3 is 15 amino acids.

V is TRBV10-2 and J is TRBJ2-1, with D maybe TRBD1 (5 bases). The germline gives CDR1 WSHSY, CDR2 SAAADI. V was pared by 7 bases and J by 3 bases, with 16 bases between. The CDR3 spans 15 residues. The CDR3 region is CASTGSKGHYNEQFF. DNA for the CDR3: TGCGCCAGCACAGGCAGCAAGGGGCACTACAATGAGCAGTTCTTC.

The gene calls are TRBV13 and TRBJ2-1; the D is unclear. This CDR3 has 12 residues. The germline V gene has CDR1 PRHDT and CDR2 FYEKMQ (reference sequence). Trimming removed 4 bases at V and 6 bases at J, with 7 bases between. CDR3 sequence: CASSSLGNEQFF. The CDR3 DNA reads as TGTGCCAGCAGCTCCCTAGGCAATGAGCAGTTCTTC.

CDR3 coding DNA: TGTGCCAGCAGCTTGGACAGGCAGAACACTGAAGCTTTCTTT. It specifies CASSLDRQNTEAFF. The chain recombines TRBV5-4 with TRBJ1-1, with D possibly being TRBD1 (5 bases). Germline V lookup: CDR1 SGHNT, CDR2 YYREEE (reference sequence). V lost 0 bases and J 1 base, leaving 7 bases between the germline ends. The CDR3 length is 14 residues.

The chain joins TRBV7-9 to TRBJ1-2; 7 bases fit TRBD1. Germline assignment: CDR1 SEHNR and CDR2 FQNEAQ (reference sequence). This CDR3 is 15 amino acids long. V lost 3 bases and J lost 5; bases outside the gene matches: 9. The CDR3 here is CASSFGDDREYGYTF. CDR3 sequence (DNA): TGTGCCAGCAGCTTTGGCGACGACAGGGAGTATGGCTACACCTTC.

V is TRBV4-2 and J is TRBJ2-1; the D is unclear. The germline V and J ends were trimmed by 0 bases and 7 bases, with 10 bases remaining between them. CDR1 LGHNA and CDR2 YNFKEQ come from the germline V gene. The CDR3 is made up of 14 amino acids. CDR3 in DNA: TGTGCCAGCAGCCAAGAGCTTAGGAGTAATGAGCAGTTCTTC. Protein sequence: CASSQELRSNEQFF.

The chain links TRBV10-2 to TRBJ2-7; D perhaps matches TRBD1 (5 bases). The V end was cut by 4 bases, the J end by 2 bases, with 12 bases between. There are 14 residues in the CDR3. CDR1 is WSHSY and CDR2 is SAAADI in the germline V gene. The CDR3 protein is CASSAVRQTYEQYF. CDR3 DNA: TGCGCCAGCAGTGCCGTCAGACAGACCTACGAGCAGTACTTC.

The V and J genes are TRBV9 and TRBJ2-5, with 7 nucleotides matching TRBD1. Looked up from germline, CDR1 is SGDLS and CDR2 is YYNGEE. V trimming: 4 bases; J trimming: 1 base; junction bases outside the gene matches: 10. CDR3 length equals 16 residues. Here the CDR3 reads CASSLSGTAIQETQYF. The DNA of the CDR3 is TGTGCCAGCAGCTTGTCCGGGACAGCCATCCAAGAGACCCAGTACTTC.

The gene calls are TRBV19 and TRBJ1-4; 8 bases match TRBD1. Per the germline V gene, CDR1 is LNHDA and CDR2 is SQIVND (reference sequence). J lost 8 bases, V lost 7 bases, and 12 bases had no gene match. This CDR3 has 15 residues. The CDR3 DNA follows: TGTGCCAGTACTTCACTCGACAGGGGAGGCGAAAAACTGTTTTTT. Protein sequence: CASTSLDRGGEKLFF.

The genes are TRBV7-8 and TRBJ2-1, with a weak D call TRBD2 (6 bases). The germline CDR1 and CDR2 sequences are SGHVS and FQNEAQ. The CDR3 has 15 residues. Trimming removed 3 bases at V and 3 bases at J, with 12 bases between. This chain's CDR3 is CASSFLGTLYNEQFF. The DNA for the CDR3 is TGTGCCAGCAGCTTTTTAGGGACTCTCTACAATGAGCAGTTCTTC.

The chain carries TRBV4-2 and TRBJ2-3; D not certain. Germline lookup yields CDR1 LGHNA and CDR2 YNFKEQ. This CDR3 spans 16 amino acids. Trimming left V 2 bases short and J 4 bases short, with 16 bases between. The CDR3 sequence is CASSQSGFQLPDTQYF. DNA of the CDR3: TGTGCCAGCAGCCAATCCGGGTTCCAACTCCCAGATACGCAGTATTTT.

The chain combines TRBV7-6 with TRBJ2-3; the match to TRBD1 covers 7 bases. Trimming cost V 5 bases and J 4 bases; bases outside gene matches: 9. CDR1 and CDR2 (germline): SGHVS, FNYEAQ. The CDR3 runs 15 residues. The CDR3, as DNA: TGTGCCAGCAGCCTTCAGGGGGTTGTAGCAGATACGCAGTATTTT. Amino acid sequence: CASSLQGVVADTQYF.